This T cell receptor (beta chain) was profiled in a study of blood T cell repertoires in COVID-19. Study context: Spain, Italy and the United States supplied samples that represented acute and convalescent COVID-19. T cells, B-cell-depleted T cells, or PBMCs provided the cDNA or gDNA that served as material.

Source study methods: Reference gene primer amplification gave nucleated cell count estimates. Clones were read by immunoSEQ multiplex PCR, and TCRdb kept only the in-frame ones, dropping some. D and trimming come from the DNA, and the V and J calls and clone size come from that table. The data hold roughly 150,000 clones, with around nine tenths observed a single time. The germline V and J ends were trimmed by 1 base and 1 base, with 11 bases remaining between them. Germline values: CDR1 SGHKS, CDR2 YYEKEE (reference sequence). This CDR3 has 16 amino acids. V gene TRBV5-5 combines with J gene TRBJ2-2, with D possibly TRBD2 on 7 matching bases. The TCR comes from a man aged 50 to 60 who had recovered from COVID-19. Sequencing was done on a sample of peripheral blood. This chain's CDR3 is CASSLLRGRNTGELFF. The DNA of the CDR3 is TGTGCCAGCAGCTTGTTGCGGGGGCGGAACACCGGGGAGCTGTTTTTT. The whole variable domain, filled in from reference TRBV5-5 and TRBJ2-2, reads DAGVTQSPTHLIKTRGQQVTLRCSPISGHKSVSWYQQVLGQGPQFIFQYYEKEERGRGNFPDRFSARQFPNYSSELNVNALLLGDSALYLCASSLLRGRNTGELFFGEGSRLTVL.